This T cell receptor (beta chain) was sequenced for a study of shared clonotypes between healthy human individuals. Study-wide context: CD8 memory received one plate per donor, CD8 naive two, CD4 memory three and CD4 naive three.

The study's findings and limits: Naive subsets usually exceeded memory subsets in estimated richness.

V was cut by 4 bases and J by 3 bases, with 4 bases left in between. The germline gives CDR1 MDHEN, CDR2 SYDVKM. The CDR3 runs to 12 residues. Sequencing used immunoSEQ multiplex PCR; TCRdb keeps in-frame clones, though not all of them. The repertoire includes around 750,000 clones, 74% of them detected once, and more than 1.5% sits in the top ten. This clone came up a few times. As yet, its antigen is unknown. Sequenced input: memory CD4+ T cells sorted from blood. Subset indicated: CD45RA-negative fraction. The sequence was obtained from a woman under 40 in good health. This chain joins TRBV28 and TRBJ1-3, with D unresolved. CDR3 loop: CASSWSGNTIYF. CDR3 bases: TGTGCCAGCAGTTGGAGTGGAAACACCATATATTTT.